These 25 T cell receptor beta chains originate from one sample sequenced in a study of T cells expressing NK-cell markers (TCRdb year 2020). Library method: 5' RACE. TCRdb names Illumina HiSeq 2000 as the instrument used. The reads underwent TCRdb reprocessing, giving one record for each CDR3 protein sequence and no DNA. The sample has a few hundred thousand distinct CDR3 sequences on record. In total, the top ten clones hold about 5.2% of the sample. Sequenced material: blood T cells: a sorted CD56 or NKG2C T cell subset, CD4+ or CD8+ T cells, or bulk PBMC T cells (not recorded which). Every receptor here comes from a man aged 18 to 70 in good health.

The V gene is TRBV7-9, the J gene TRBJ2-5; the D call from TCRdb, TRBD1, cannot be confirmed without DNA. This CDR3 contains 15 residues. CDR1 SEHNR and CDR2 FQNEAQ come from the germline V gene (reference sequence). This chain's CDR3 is CASSLGQGATETQYF.

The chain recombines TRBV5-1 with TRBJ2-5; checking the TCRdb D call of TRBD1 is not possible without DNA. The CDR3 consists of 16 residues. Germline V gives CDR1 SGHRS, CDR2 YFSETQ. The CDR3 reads CASSLGQQTMRVTQYF.

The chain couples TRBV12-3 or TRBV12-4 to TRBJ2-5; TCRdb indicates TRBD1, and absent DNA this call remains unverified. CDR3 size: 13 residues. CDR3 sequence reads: CASSRPGVETQYF.

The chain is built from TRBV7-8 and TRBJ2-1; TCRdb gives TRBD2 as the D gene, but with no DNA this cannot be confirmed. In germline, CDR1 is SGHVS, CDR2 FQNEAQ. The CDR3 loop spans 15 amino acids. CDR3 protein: CASSRSGGGSNEQFF.

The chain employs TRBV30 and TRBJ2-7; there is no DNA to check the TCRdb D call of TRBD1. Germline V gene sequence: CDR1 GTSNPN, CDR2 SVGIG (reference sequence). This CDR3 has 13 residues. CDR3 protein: CAWGGTVHYEQYF.

The CDR3 loop is CSARVMAGGSLETQYF. The rearrangement uses TRBV20-1 and TRBJ2-5; TCRdb picks TRBD2, but there is no DNA to check that call. The CDR3 consists of 16 residues. Germline lookup yields CDR1 DFQATT and CDR2 SNEGSKA (reference sequence).

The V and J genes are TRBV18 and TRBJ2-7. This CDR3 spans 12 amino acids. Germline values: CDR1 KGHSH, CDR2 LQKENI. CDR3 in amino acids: CASSPGRYEQYF.

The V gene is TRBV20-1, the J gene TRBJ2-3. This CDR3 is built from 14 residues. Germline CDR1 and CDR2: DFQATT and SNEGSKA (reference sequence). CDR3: CSASAGLHQDTQYF.

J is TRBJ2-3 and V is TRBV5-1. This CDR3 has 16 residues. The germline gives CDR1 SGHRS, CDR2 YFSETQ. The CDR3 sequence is CASSWPLRVSTDTQYF.

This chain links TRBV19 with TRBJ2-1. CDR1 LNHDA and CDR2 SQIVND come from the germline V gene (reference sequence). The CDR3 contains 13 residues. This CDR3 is CASSIDGYNEQFF.

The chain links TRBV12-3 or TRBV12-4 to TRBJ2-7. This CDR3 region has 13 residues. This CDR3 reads CASSSRVLGEQYF.

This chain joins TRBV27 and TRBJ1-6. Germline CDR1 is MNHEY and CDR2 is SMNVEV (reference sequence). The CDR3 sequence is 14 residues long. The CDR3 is CASSFRVGNSPLHF.

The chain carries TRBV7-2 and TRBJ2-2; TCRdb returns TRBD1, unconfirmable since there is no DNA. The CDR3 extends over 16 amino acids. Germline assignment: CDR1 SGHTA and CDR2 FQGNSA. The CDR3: CASSLQLGGLTGELFF.

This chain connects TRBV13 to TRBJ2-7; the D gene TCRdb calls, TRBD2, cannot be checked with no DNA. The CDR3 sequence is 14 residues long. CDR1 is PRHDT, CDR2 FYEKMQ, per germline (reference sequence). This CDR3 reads CASSSSATSYEQYF.

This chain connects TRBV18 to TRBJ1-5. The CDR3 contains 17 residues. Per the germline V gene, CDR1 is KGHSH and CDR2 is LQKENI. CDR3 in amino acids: CASSPPGGRGGNQPQHF.

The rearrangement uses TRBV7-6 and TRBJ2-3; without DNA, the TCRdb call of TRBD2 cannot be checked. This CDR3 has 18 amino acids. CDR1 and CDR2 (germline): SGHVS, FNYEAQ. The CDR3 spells CASSLANTGVRDTDTQYF.

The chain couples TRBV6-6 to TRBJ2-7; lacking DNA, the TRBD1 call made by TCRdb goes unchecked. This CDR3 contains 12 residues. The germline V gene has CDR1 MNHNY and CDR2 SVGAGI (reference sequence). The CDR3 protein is CASRDRTYEQYF.

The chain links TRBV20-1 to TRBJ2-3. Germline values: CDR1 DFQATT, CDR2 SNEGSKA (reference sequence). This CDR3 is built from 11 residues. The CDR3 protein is CSAKVVDTQYF.

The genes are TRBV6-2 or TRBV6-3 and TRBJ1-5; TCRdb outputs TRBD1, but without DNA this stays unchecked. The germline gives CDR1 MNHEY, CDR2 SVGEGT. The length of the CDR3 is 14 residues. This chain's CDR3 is CASSRDRGGQPQHF.

The CDR3: CASTDPWTATYEQYF. The V gene is TRBV11-2, the J gene TRBJ2-7; TCRdb reports TRBD1, a call that lacks DNA to check it against. The CDR3 has 15 residues. Germline V CDR1 and CDR2: SGHAT, FQNNGV.

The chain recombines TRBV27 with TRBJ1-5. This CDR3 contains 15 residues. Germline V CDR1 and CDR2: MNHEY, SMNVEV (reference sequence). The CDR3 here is CASSPSGDSRQPQHF.

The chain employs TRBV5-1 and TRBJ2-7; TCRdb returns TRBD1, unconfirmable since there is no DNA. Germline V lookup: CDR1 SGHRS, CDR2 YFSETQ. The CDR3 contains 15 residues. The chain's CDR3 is CASSPVGTGGYEQYF.

The CDR3 loop reads CASGDRGSAYEQYF. The chain uses TRBV6-1 and TRBJ2-7; no DNA is available, so the TRBD1 call from TCRdb remains unchecked. Germline values: CDR1 MNHNS, CDR2 SASEGT. The CDR3 covers 14 residues.

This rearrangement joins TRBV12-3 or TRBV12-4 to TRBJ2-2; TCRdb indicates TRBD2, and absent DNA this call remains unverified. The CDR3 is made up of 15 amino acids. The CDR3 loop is CASSFLPGKTGELFF.

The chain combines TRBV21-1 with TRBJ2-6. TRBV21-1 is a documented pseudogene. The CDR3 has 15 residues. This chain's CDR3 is CASSPWVAGANVLTF.